This TCR beta chain came from a study of shared clonotypes between healthy human individuals. General study results and limits: Blood alone was sampled, and tissue repertoires likely differ.

In the case of this clone: Antigen specificity is unknown.

The method was immunoSEQ multiplex PCR; TCRdb's version includes in-frame clones alone and lacks a portion of them. The top ten clones hold 13% of a sample with 520,000 or so clones, more than 65% of them seen once. This CDR3 region has 11 residues. Trimming shortened V by 1 base and J by 9 bases, and 5 bases separated the two germline ends. Germline CDR1 and CDR2: SGHRS and YFSETQ. This chain connects TRBV5-1 to TRBJ2-1; D not certain. The specimen sequenced was PBMCs. The sequence was obtained from a woman aged 40 to 50 in good health. Some clones in this sample may be carry-over from other donors' samples. The CDR3 is CASSLWGEQFF. CDR3 sequence (DNA): TGCGCCAGCAGCTTGTGGGGTGAGCAGTTCTTC.